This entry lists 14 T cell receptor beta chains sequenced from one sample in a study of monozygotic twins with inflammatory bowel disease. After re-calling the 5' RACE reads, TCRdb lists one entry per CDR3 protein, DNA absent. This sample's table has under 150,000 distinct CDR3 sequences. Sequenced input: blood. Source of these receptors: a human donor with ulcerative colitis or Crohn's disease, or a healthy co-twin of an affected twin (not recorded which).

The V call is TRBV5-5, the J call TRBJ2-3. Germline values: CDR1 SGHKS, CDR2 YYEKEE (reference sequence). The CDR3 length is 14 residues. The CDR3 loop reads CASSLDRAYDTQYF.

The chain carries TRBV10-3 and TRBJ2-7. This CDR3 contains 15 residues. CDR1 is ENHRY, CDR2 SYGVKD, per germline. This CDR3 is CAISEPDRSSYEQYF.

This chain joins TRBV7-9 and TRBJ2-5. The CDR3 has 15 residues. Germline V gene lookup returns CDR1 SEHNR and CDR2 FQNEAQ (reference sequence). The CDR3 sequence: CASSFLTGIQETQYF.

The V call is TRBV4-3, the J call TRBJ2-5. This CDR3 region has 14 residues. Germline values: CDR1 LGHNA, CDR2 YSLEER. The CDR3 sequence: CASSQDRQAVAQYF.

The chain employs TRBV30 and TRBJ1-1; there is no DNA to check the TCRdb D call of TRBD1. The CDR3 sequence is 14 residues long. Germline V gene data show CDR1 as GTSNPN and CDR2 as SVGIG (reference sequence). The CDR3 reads CAWSDDRGQAEAFF.

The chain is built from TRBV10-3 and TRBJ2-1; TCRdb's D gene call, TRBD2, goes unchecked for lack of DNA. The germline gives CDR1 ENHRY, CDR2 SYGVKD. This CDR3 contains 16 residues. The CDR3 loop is CAISELSGGASNEQFF.

Here the CDR3 reads CASRATGGTQYF. The rearrangement links TRBV27 to TRBJ2-3; TCRdb calls TRBD1, which cannot be checked without DNA. Per the germline V gene, CDR1 is MNHEY and CDR2 is SMNVEV (reference sequence). The CDR3 runs 12 residues.

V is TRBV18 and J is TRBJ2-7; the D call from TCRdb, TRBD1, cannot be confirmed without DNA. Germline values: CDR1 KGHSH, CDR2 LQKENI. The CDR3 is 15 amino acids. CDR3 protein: CASSPVGRDTYEQYF.

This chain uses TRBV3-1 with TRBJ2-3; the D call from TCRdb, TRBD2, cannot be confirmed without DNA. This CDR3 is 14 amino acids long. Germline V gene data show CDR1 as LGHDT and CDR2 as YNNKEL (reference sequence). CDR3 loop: CASSRSNGVDTQYF.

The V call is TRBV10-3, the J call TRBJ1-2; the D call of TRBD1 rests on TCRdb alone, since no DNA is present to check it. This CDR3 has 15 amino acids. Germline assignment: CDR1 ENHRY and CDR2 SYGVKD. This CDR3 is CAISERRGADYGYTF.

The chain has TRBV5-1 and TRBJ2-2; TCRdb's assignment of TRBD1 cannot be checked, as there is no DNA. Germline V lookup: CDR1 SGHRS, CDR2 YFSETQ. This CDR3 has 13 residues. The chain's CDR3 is CASSPQEPGELFF.

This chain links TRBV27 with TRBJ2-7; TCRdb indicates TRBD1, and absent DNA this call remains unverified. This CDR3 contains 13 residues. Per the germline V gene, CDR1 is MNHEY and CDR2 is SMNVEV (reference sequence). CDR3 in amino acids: CASSRQGTHEQYF.

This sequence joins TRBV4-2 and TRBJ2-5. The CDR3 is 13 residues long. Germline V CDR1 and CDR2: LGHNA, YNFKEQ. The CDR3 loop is CASSQEFDETQYF.

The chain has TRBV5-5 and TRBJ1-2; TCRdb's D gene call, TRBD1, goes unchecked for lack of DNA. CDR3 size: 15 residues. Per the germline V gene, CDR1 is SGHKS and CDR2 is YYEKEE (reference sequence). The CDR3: CASSFGQNNNYGYTF.